These T cell receptor beta chains were read from a single sample in a study of regulatory T cells in long-lasting Graves disease. Via MiXCR, TCRdb re-called the multiplex PCR reads, giving one row per CDR3 protein. The sample includes a few hundred thousand distinct CDR3 sequences, around 20% seen only once; the top ten take roughly a quarter. Sequenced here: peripheral blood mononuclear cells (PBMCs), sampled when the disease was refractory, from a patient treated with antithyroid drugs. Receptor source: a female donor with Graves disease. Both conserved end residues are part of each CDR3. D genes are given only for firm matches. Expanded clones get a size class; other rows say once, few or many, or leave the size out.

TRBJ2-7 | TRBV2 | - | 15 | few | CASPEDRGLSYEQYF | TGTGCCAGCCCCGAGGATAGGGGCCTCTCCTACGAGCAGTACTTC
TRBJ1-4 | TRBV28 | - | 16 | - | CVSSQRKGFTNEKLFF | TGTGTCAGCAGTCAACGAAAGGGTTTCACTAATGAAAAACTGTTTTTT
TRBJ2-2 | TRBV10-3 | - | 15 | - | CAISASEVNTGELFF | TGTGCCATCAGTGCGTCGGAGGTGAACACCGGGGAGCTGTTTTTT
TRBJ1-2 | TRBV12-3/TRBV12-4 | - | 15 | many | CASSWGDFSGGGYTF | TGTGCCAGCAGTTGGGGAGACTTCTCAGGCGGGGGCTACACCTTC
TRBJ1-1 | TRBV9 | - | 14 | few | CASSVQGQNTEAFF | TGTGCCAGCAGCGTGCAGGGTCAGAACACTGAAGCTTTCTTT
TRBJ1-2 | TRBV11-2 | - | 14 | many | CASSKLRTVYGYTF | TGTGCCAGCAGCAAACTTAGGACCGTCTATGGCTACACCTTC
TRBJ1-1 | TRBV5-5 | - | 15 | few | CASSLGFGYNTEAFF | TGTGCCAGCAGCTTGGGTTTCGGGTATAACACTGAAGCTTTCTTT
TRBJ2-3 | TRBV7-8 | - | 18 | - | CASSLGYWPGEGTDTQYF | TGTGCCAGCAGCTTAGGATATTGGCCAGGAGAGGGAACAGATACGCAGTATTTT
TRBJ2-7 | TRBV6-1 | TRBD1 | 14 | - | CASRLQGAGNEQYF | TGTGCCAGCAGGCTGCAGGGGGCCGGCAACGAGCAGTACTTC
TRBJ2-2 | TRBV7-9 | - | 13 | - | CAITVPDTGELFF | TGTGCCATAACCGTACCGGACACCGGGGAGCTGTTTTTT
TRBJ1-4 | TRBV20-1 | TRBD1 | 15 | few | CSAEHRGFPNEKLFF | TGCAGTGCTGAGCACAGGGGGTTCCCTAATGAAAAACTGTTTTTT
TRBJ2-1 | TRBV5-1 | - | 14 | - | CASSLGAVGNEQFF | TGCGCCAGCAGCTTGGGGGCGGTTGGAAATGAGCAGTTCTTC